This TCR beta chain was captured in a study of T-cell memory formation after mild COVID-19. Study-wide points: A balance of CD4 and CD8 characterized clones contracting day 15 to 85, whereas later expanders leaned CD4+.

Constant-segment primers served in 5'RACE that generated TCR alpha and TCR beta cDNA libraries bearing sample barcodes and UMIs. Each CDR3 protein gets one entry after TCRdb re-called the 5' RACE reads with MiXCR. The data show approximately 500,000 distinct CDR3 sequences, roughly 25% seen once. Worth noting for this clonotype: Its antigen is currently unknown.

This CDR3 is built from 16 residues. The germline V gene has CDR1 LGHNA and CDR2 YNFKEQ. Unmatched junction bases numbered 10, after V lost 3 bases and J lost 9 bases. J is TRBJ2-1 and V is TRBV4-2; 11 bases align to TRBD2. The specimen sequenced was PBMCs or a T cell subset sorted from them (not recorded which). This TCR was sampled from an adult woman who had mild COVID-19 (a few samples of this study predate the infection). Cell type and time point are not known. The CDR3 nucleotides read TGTGCCAGCAGCCATGGGACTAGCGGTATATGGGTTGAGCAGTTCTTC. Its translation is CASSHGTSGIWVEQFF.